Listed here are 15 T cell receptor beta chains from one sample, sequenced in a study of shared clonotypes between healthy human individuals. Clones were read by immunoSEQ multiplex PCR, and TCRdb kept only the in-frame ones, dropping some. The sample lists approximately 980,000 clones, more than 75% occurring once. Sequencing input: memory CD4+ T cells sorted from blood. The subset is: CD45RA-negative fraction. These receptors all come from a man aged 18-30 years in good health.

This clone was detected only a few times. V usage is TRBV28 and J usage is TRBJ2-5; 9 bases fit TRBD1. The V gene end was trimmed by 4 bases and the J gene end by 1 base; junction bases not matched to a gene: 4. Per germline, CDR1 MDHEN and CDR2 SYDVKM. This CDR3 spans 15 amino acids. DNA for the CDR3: TGTGCCAGCAGTTACCAGACAGGGGGCCAAGAGACCCAGTACTTC. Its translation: CASSYQTGGQETQYF. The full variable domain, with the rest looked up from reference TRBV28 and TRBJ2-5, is DVKVTQSSRYLVKRTGEKVFLECVQDMDHENMFWYRQDPGLGLRLIYFSYDVKMKEKGDIPEGYSVSREKKERFSLILESASTNQTSMYLCASSYQTGGQETQYFGPGTRLLVL.

The CDR3 nucleotides read TGTGCCAGCAGACCCTACCTAGCGGGGGGCCGGGACAATGAGCAGTTCTTC. It encodes CASRPYLAGGRDNEQFF. This sequence joins TRBV9 and TRBJ2-1; 11 nucleotides line up with TRBD2. Unmatched junction bases numbered 12, after V lost 5 bases and J lost 5 bases. The CDR3 runs to 17 residues. The V gene's germline CDR1 is SGDLS and CDR2 YYNGEE.

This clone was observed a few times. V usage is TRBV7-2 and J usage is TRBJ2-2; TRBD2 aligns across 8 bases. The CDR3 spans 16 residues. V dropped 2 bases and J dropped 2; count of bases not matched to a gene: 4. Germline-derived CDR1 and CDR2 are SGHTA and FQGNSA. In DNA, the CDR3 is TGTGCCAGCAGCTTAATGGCGGGGGGAAACACCGGGGAGCTGTTTTTT. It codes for CASSLMAGGNTGELFF.

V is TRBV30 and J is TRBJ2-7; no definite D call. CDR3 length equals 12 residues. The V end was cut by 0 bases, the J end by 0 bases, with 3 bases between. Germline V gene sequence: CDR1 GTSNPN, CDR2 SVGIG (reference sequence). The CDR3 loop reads CAWSVSSYEQYF. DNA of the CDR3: TGTGCCTGGAGTGTAAGCTCCTACGAGCAGTACTTC.

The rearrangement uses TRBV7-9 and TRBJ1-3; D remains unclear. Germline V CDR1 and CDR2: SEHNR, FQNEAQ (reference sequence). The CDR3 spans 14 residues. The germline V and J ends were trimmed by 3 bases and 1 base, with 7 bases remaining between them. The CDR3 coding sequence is TGTGCCAGCAGCTTCACATATTCTGGAAACACCATATATTTT. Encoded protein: CASSFTYSGNTIYF.

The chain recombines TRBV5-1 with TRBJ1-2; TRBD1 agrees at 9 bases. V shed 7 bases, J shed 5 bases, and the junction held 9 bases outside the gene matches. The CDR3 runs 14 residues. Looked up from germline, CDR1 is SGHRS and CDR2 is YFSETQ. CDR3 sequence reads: CASCPGQGVYGYTF. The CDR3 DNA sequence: TGCGCCAGCTGCCCGGGACAGGGAGTTTATGGCTACACCTTC. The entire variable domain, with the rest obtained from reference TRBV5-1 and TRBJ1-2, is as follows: KAGVTQTPRYLIKTRGQQVTLSCSPISGHRSVSWYQQTPGQGLQFLFEYFSETQRNKGNFPGRFSGRQFSNSRSEMNVSTLELGDSALYLCASCPGQGVYGYTFGSGTRLTVV.

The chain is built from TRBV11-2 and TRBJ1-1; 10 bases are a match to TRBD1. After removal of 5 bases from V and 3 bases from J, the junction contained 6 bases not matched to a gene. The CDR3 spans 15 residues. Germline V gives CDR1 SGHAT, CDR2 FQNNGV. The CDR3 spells CASSPGDRGDTEAFF. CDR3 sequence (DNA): TGTGCCAGCAGCCCGGGGGACAGGGGAGACACTGAAGCTTTCTTT.

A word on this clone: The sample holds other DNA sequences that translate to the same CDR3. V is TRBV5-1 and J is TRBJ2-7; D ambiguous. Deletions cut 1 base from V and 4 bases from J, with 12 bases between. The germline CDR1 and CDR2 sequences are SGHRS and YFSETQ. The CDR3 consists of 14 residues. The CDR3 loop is CASSLSGSLYEQYF. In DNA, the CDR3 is TGCGCCAGCAGCTTGAGTGGTTCCCTGTACGAGCAGTACTTC.

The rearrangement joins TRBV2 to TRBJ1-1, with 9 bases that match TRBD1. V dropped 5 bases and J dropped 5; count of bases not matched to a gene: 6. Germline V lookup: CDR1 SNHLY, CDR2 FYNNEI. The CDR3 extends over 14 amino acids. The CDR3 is CASSRDRARTEAFF. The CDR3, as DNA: TGTGCCAGCAGTCGGGACAGGGCAAGGACTGAAGCTTTCTTT.

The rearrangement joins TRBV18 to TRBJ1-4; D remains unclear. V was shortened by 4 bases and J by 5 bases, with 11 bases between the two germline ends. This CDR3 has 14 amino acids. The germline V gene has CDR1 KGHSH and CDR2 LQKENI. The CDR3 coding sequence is TGTGCCAGCTCACAGAACAACCCGAATGAAAAACTGTTTTTT. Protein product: CASSQNNPNEKLFF.

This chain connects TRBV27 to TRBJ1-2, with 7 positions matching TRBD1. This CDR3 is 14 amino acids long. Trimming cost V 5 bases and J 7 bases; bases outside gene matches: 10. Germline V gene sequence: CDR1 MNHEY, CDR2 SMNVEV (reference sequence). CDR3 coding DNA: TGTGCCAGCAGTGACAGAGGGGGCGCAGGTGGCTACACCTTC. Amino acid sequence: CASSDRGGAGGYTF.

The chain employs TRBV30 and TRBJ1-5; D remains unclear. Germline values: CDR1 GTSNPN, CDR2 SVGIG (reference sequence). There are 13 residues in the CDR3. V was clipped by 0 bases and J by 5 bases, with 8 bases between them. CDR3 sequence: CAWSVADDQPQHF. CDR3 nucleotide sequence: TGTGCCTGGAGTGTGGCAGATGATCAGCCCCAGCATTTT.

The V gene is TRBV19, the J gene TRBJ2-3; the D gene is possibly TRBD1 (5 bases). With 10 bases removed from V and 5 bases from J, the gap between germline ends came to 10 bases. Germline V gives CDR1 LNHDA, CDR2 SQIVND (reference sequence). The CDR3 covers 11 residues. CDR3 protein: CATQQGDTQYF. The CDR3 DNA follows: TGTGCCACCCAGCAGGGAGATACGCAGTATTTT.

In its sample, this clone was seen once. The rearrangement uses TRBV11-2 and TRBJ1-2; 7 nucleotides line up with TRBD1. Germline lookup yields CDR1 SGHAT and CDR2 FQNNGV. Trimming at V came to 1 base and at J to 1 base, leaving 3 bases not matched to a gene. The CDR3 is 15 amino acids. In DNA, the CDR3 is TGTGCCAGCAGCTTAGGGGGACAGATTAACTATGGCTACACCTTC. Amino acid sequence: CASSLGGQINYGYTF.

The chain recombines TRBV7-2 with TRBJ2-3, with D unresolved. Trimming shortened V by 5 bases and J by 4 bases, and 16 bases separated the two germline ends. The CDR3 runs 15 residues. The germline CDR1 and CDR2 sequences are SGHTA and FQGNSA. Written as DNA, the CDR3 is TGTGCCAGCAGCCTTATAGGGTCGGTTCCAGATACGCAGTATTTT. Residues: CASSLIGSVPDTQYF.